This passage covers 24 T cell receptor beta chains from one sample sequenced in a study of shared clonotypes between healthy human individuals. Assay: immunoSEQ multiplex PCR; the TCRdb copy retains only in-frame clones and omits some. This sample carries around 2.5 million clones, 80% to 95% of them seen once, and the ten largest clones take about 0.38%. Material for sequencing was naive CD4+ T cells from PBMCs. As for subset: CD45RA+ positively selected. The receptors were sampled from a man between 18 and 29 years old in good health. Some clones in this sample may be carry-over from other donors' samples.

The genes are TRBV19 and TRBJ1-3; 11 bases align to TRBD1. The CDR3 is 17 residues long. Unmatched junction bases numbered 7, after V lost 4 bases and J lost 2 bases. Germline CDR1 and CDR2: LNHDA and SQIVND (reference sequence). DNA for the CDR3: TGTGCCAGTAGTACCCACAGGACAGGGGGCGCTGGAAACACCATATATTTT. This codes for CASSTHRTGGAGNTIYF.

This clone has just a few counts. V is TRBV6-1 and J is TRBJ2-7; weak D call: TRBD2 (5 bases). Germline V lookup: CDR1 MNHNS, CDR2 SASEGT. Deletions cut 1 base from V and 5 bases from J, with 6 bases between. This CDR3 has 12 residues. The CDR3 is CASSEERDEQYF. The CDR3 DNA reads TGTGCCAGCAGTGAAGAGAGGGACGAGCAGTACTTC.

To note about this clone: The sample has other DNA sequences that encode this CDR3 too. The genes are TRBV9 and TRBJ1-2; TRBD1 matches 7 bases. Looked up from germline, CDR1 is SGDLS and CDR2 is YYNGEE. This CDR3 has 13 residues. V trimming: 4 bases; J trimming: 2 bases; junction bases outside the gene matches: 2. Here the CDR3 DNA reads TGTGCCAGCAGCCCGGACAGGAACTATGGCTACACCTTC. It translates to CASSPDRNYGYTF. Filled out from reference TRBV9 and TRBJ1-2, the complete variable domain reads DSGVTQTPKHLITATGQRVTLRCSPRSGDLSVYWYQQSLDQGLQFLIQYYNGEERAKGNILERFSAQQFPDLHSELNLSSLELGDSALYFCASSPDRNYGYTFGSGTRLTVV.

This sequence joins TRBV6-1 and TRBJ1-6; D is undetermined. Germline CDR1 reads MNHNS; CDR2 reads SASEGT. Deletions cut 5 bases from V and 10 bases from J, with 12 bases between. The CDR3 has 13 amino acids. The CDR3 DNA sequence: TGTGCCAGCAGTTTCAGGATTCGGTCACCCCTCCACTTT. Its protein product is CASSFRIRSPLHF.

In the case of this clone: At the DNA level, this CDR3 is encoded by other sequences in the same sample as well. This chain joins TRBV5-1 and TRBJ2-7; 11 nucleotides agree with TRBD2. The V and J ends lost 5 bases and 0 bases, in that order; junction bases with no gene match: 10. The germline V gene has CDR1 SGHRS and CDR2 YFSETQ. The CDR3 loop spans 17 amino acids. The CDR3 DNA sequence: TGCGCCAGCAGTCCGGGGCTAGCGGGAGGCCTCTCCTACGAGCAGTACTTC. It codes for CASSPGLAGGLSYEQYF. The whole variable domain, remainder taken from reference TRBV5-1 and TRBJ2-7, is KAGVTQTPRYLIKTRGQQVTLSCSPISGHRSVSWYQQTPGQGLQFLFEYFSETQRNKGNFPGRFSGRQFSNSRSEMNVSTLELGDSALYLCASSPGLAGGLSYEQYFGPGTRLTVT.

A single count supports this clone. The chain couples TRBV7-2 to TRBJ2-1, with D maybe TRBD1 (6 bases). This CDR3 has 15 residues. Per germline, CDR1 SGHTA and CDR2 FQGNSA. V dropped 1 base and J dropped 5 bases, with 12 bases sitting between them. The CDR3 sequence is CASSLGAGAHNEQFF. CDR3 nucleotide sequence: TGTGCCAGCAGCTTAGGGGCAGGGGCCCACAATGAGCAGTTCTTC.

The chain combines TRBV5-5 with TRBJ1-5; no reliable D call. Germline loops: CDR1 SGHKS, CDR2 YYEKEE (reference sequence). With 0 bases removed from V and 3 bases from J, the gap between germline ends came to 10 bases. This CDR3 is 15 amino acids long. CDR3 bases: TGTGCCAGCAGCTTGGTGGCAGGAAACAATCAGCCCCAGCATTTT. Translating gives CASSLVAGNNQPQHF.

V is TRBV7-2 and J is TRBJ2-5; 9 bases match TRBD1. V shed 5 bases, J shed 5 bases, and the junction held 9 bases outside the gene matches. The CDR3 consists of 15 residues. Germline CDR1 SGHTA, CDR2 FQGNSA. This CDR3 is CASSQNRGRGETQYF. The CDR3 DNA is TGTGCCAGCAGCCAAAACAGGGGGCGAGGGGAGACCCAGTACTTC.

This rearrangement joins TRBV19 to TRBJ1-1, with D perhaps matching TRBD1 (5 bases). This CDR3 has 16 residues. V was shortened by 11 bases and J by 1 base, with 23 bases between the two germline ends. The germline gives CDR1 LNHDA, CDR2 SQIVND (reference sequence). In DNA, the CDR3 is TGTGCCTCAAGAGGGCTCCGGACAAAGGGGAACACTGAAGCTTTCTTT. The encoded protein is CASRGLRTKGNTEAFF.

The CDR3 loop reads CASSYSGTADTQYF. The CDR3 DNA reads TGTGCCAGCAGCTACAGCGGGACCGCAGATACGCAGTATTTT. The rearrangement joins TRBV5-4 to TRBJ2-3; TRBD2 agrees at 7 bases. The germline V gene has CDR1 SGHNT and CDR2 YYREEE (reference sequence). The CDR3 covers 14 residues. After removal of 3 bases from V and 4 bases from J, the junction contained 5 bases not matched to a gene.

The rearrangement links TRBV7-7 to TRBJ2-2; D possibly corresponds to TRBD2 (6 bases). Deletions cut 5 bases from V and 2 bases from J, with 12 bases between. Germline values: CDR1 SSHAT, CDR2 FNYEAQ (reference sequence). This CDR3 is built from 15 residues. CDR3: CASSPPGGNTGELFF. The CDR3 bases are TGTGCCAGCAGCCCCCCCGGGGGTAACACCGGGGAGCTGTTTTTT. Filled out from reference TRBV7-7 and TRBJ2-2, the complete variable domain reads GAGVSQSPRYKVTKRGQDVTLRCDPISSHATLYWYQQALGQGPEFLTYFNYEAQPDKSGLPSDRFSAERPEGSISTLTIQRTEQRDSAMYRCASSPPGGNTGELFFGEGSRLTVL.

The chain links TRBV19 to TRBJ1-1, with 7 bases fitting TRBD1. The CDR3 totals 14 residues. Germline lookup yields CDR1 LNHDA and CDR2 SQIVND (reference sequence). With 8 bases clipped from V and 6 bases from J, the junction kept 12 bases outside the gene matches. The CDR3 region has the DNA TGTGCCAGTGGAATGACAGGGCGGAGTGCTGAAGCTTTCTTT. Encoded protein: CASGMTGRSAEAFF.

CDR3 in DNA: TGTGCCAGCAGCCAAGCCGCGGGGGACTATAATTCACCCCTCCACTTT. This encodes CASSQAAGDYNSPLHF. This chain links TRBV4-2 with TRBJ1-6; a possible D gene is TRBD1 (5 bases). CDR1 and CDR2 from the germline V gene are LGHNA and YNFKEQ. The CDR3 extends over 16 amino acids. V was trimmed by 1 base and J by 3 bases, leaving 10 bases between them.

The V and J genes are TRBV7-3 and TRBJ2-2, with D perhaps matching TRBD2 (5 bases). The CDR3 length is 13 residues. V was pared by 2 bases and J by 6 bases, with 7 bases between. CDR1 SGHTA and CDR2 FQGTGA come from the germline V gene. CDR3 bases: TGTGCCAGCAGCTTACCTAGCCCCGGGGAGCTGTTTTTT. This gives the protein CASSLPSPGELFF.

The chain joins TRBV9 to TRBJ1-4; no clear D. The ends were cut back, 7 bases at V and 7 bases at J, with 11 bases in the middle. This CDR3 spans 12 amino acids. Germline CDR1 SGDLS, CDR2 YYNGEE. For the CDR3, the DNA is TGTGCCAGCGGGCAGGTTGGTGAAAAACTGTTTTTT. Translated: CASGQVGEKLFF.

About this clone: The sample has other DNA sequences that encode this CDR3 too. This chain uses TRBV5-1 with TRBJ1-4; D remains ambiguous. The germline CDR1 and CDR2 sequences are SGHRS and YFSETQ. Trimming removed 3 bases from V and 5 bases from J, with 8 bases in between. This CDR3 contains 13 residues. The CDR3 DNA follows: TGCGCCAGCAGCTCTAGCCCCAATGAAAAACTGTTTTTT. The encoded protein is CASSSSPNEKLFF.

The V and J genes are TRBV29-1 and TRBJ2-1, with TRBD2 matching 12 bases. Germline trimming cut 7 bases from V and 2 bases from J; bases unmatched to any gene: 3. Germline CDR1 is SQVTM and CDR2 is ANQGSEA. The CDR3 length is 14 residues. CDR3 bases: TGCAGCGCCCGACTAGCGGGAGCCTACAATGAGCAGTTCTTC. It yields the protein CSARLAGAYNEQFF.

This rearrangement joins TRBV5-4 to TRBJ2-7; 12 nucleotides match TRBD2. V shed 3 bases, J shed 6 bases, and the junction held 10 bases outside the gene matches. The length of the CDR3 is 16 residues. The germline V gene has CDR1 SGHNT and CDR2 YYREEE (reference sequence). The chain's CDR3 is CASSSLAGGPGAEQYF. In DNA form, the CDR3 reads TGTGCCAGCAGCTCTCTAGCGGGGGGGCCTGGGGCCGAGCAGTACTTC. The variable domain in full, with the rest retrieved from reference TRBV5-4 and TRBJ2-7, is ETGVTQSPTHLIKTRGQQVTLRCSSQSGHNTVSWYQQALGQGPQFIFQYYREEENGRGNFPPRFSGLQFPNYSSELNVNALELDDSALYLCASSSLAGGPGAEQYFGPGTRLTVT.

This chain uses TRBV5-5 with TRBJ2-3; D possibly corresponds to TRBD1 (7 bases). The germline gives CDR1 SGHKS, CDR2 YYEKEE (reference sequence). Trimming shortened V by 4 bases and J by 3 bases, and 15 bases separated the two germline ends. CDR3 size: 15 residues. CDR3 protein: CASSPVTGRTDTQYF. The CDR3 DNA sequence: TGTGCCAGCAGCCCGGTGACAGGGAGGACAGATACGCAGTATTTT.

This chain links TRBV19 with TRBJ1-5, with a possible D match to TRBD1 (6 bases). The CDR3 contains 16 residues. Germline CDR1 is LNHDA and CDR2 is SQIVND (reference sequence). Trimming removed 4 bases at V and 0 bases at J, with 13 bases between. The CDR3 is CASSTPGDYSNQPQHF. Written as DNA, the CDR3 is TGTGCCAGTAGTACCCCAGGGGATTATAGCAATCAGCCCCAGCATTTT.

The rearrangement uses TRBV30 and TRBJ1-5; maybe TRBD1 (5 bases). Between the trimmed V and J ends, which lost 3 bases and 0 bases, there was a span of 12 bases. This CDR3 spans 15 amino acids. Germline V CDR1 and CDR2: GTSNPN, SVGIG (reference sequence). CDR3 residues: CAWSPGTVSNQPQHF. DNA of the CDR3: TGTGCCTGGAGCCCCGGGACCGTTAGCAATCAGCCCCAGCATTTT.

The CDR3 loop is CASSRRVAGGYEQYF. The CDR3 nucleotides read TGTGCCAGCAGCCGACGGGTAGCGGGAGGTTACGAGCAGTACTTC. The rearrangement links TRBV7-2 to TRBJ2-7, with 10 nucleotides matching TRBD2. Per the germline V gene, CDR1 is SGHTA and CDR2 is FQGNSA. This CDR3 has 15 residues. Trimming cost V 5 bases and J 4 bases; bases outside gene matches: 8.

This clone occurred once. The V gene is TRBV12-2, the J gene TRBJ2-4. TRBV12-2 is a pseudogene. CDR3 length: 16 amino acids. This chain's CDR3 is CASRLAPLVAKNIQYF. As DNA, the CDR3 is TGTGCAAGTCGCTTAGCACCATTGGTAGCCAAAAACATTCAGTACTTC.

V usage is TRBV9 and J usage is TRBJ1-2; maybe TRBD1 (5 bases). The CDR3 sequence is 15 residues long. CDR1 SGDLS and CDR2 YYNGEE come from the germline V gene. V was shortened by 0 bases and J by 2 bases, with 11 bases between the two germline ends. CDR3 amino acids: CASSVGKGPNYGYTF. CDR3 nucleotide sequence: TGTGCCAGCAGCGTAGGAAAGGGGCCCAACTATGGCTACACCTTC.